The clone carrying this T cell receptor beta chain appeared a few times. No antigen is known for it. TCRdb passed the RT-PCR reads through MiXCR, listing each CDR3 protein once. The data show about 700,000 distinct CDR3 sequences, over 11% seen once. This sample is part of a study of response to subunit inactivated influenza vaccine. CDR3 length: 13 amino acids. Germline CDR1 and CDR2: MNHEY and SMNVEV (reference sequence). The ends were cut back, 10 bases at V and 5 bases at J, with 15 bases in the middle. Study results and caveats: A suggestion made by the authors is that each seasonal influenza vaccination recruits few new T cells.

Sequenced material: PBMCs from blood, taken roughly 15 days before vaccination. The clonotype was recovered from a middle-aged man who received an inactivated influenza vaccine. The rearrangement uses TRBV27 and TRBJ2-1; D is unresolved. CDR3 DNA sequence: TGTGCCATCCTTCCGGACCTTCACAATGAGCAGTTCTTC. Protein sequence: CAILPDLHNEQFF.